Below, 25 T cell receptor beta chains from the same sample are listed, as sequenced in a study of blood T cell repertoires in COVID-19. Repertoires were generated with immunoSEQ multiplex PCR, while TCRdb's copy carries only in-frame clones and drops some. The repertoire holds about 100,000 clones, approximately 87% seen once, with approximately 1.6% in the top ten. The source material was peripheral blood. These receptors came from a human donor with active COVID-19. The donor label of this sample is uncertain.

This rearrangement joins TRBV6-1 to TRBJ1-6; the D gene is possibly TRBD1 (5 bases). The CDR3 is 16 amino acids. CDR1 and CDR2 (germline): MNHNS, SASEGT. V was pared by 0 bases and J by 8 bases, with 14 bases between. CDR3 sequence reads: CASSEAVWQGYSPLHF. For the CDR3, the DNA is TGTGCCAGCAGTGAAGCAGTATGGCAGGGTTATTCACCCCTCCACTTT.

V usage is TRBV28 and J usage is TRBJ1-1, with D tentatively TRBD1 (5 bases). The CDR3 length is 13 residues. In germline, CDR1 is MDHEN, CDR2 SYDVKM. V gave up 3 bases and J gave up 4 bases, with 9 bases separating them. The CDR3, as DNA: TGTGCCAGCAGTTTGGGGCGTATCACTGAAGCTTTCTTT. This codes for CASSLGRITEAFF.

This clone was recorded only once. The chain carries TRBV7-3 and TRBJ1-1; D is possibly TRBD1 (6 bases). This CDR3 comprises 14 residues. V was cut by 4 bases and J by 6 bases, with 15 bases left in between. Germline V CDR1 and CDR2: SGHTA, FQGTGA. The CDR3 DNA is TGTGCCAGCAGCTCGACGGACAGTTCTCCTGAAGCTTTCTTT. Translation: CASSSTDSSPEAFF.

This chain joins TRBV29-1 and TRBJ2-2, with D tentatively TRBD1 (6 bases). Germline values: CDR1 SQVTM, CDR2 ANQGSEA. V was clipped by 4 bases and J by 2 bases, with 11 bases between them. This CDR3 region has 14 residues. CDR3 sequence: CSVVWGQNTGELFF. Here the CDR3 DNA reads TGCAGCGTTGTCTGGGGACAAAACACCGGGGAGCTGTTTTTT.

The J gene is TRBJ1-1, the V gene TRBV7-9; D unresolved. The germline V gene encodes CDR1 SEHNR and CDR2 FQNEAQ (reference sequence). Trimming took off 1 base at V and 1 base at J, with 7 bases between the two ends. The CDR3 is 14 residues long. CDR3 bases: TGTGCCAGCAGCTTAGACCGGGGGAACACTGAAGCTTTCTTT. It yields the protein CASSLDRGNTEAFF.

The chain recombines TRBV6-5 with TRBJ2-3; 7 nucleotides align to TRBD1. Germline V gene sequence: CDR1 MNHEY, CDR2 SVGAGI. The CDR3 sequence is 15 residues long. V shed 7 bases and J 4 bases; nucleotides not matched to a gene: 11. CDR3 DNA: TGTGCCAGCACCAAATCGGGCCAGGGGGCAGATACGCAGTATTTT. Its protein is CASTKSGQGADTQYF.

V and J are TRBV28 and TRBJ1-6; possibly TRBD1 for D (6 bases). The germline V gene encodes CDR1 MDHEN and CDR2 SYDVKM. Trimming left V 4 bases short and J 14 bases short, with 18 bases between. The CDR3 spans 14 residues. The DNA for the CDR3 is TGTGCCAGCAGTTACGAACAGGGACGATTCACCCTCCACTTT. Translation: CASSYEQGRFTLHF.

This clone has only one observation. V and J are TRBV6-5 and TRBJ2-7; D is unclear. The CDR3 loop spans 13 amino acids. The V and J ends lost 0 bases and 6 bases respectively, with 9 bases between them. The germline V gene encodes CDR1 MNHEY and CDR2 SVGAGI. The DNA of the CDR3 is TGTGCCAGCAGTTACTCGAGGTCCGGCGAGCAGTACTTC. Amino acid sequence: CASSYSRSGEQYF.

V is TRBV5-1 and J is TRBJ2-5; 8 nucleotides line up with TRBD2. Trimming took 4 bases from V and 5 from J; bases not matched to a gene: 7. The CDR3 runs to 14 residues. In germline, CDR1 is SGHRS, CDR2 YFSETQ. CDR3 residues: CASSPGGGRETQYF. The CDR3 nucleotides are TGCGCCAGCAGCCCGGGAGGGGGAAGGGAGACCCAGTACTTC.

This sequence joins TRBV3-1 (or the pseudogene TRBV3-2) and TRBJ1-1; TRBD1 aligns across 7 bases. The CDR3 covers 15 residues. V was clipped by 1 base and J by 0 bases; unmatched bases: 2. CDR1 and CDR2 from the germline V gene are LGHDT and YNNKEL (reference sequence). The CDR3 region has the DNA TGTGCCAGCAGCCAAGGGAGGGGGCTGAACACTGAAGCTTTCTTT. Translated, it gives CASSQGRGLNTEAFF.

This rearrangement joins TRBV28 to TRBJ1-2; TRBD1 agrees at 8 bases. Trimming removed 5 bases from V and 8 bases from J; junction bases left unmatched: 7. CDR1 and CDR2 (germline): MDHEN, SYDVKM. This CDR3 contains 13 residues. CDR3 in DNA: TGTGCCAGCAGTCCGGGACAGGTGGTGGGCTACACCTTC. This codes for CASSPGQVVGYTF.

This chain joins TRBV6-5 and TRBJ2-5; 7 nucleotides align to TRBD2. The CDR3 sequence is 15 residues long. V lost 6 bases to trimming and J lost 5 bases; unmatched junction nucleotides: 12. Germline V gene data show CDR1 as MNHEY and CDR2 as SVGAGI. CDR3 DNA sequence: TGTGCCAGCAGGGATAGCGGGCTGAATCGGGAGACCCAGTACTTC. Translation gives CASRDSGLNRETQYF.

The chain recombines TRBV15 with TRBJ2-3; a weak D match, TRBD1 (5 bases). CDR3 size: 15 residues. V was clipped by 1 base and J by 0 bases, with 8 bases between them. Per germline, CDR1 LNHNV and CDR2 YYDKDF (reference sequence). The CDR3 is CATSRVGHSTDTQYF. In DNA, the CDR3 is TGTGCCACCAGCAGAGTGGGGCATAGCACAGATACGCAGTATTTT. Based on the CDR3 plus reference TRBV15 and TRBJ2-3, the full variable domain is DAMVIQNPRYQVTQFGKPVTLSCSQTLNHNVMYWYQQKSSQAPKLLFHYYDKDFNNEADTPDNFQSRRPNTSFCFLDIRSPGLGDTAMYLCATSRVGHSTDTQYFGPGTRLTVL.

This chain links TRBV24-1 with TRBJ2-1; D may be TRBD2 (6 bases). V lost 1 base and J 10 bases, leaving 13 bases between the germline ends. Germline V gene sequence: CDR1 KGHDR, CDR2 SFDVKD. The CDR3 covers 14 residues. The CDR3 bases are TGTGCCACCAGTGATTTCCGCCGGGGGAGCGAGCAGTTCTTC. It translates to CATSDFRRGSEQFF.

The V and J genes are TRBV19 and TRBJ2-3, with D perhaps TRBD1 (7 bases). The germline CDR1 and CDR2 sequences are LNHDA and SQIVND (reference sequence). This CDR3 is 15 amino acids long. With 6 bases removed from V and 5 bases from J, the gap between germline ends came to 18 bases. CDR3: CASSTRQGGGDTQYF. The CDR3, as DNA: TGTGCCAGTAGCACGCGACAGGGAGGTGGAGATACGCAGTATTTT.

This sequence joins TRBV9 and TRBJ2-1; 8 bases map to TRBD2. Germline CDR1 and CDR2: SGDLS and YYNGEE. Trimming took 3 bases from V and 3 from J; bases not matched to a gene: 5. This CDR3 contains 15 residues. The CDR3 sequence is CASSGRTSSYNEQFF. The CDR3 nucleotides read TGTGCCAGCAGCGGAAGGACTAGCAGCTACAATGAGCAGTTCTTC.

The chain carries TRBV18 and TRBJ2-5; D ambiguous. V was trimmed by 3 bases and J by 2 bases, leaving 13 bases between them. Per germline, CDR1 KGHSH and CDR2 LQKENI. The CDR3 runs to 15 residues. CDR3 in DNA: TGTGCCAGCTCACCCCAACCCGGTTGGCAAGAGACCCAGTACTTC. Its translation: CASSPQPGWQETQYF.

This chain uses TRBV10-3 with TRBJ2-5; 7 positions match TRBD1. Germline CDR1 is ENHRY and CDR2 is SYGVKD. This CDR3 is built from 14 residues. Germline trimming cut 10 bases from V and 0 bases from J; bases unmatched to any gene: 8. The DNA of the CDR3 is TGTGCCACCTCGACAGGGTTTCACCAAGAGACCCAGTACTTC. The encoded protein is CATSTGFHQETQYF.

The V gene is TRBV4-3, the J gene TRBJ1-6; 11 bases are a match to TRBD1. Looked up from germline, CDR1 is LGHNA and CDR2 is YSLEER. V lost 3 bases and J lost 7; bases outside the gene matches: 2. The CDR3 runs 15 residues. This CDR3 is CASSQRDRGNSPLHF. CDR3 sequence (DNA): TGCGCCAGCAGCCAGAGGGACAGGGGGAATTCACCCCTCCACTTT.

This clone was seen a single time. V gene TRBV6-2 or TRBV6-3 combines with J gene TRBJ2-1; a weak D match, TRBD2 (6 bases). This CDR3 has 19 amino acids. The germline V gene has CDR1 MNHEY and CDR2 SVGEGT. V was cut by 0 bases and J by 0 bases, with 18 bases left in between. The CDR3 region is CASSYSEVERASSYNEQFF. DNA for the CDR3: TGTGCCAGCAGTTACTCAGAGGTGGAGCGGGCCAGCTCCTACAATGAGCAGTTCTTC.

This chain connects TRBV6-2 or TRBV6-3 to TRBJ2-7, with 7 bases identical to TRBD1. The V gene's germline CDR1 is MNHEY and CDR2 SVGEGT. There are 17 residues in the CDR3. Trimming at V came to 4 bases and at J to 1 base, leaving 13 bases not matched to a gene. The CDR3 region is CASSLRGQQGTSYEQYF. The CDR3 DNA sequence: TGTGCCAGCAGTTTGCGTGGACAACAGGGGACGTCCTACGAGCAGTACTTC.

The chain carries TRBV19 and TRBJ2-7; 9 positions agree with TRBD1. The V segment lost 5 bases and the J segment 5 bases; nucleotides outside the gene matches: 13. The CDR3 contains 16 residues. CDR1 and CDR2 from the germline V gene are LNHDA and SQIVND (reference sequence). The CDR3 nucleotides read TGTGCCAGTAGTGGTACCGGGACAGGGACCCTTCACGAGCAGTACTTC. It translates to CASSGTGTGTLHEQYF.

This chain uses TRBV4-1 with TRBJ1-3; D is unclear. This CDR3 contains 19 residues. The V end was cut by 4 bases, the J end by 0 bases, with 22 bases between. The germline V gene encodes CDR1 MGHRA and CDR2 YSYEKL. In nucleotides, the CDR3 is TGCGCCAGCAGCCCTAGGCGTGGTGCGGGGAGTAGCTCTGGAAACACCATATATTTT. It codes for CASSPRRGAGSSSGNTIYF.

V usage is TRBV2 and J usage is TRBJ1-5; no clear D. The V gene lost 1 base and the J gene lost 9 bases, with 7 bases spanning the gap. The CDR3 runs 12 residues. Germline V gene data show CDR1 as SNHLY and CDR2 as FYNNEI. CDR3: CASSEDSPPQHF. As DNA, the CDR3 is TGTGCCAGCAGTGAAGACAGCCCGCCCCAGCATTTT.

DNA of the CDR3: TGCGCCAGCAGCGGGGCGGGGGGAGCCTACGAGCAGTACTTC. The encoded protein is CASSGAGGAYEQYF. The chain links TRBV5-1 to TRBJ2-7, with TRBD2 identical over 8 bases. Trimming removed 4 bases from V and 2 bases from J; junction bases left unmatched: 5. Germline loops: CDR1 SGHRS, CDR2 YFSETQ. CDR3 length equals 14 residues.